This passage covers 14 T cell receptor beta chains from one sample sequenced in a study of T cells after yellow fever vaccination. TCRdb processed the 5' RACE reads anew with MiXCR; each CDR3 protein has one entry. Counted here are roughly 32,000 distinct CDR3 sequences, around 7% occurring once; the ten biggest clones make up roughly 23%. The sequencing here drew on PBMCs, either bulk or a sorted T-cell subset (CD4+, CD8+, memory, or dextramer-sorted; not recorded which), taken on the day of the first yellow fever vaccination. The receptor set was obtained from a man aged 18 to 30 who received the YFV17D yellow fever vaccine.

Worth noting for this clonotype: A much more abundant neighbour one base away suggests this may be a read error. The chain combines TRBV7-2 with TRBJ2-1; 7 positions match TRBD2. Germline lookup yields CDR1 SGHTA and CDR2 FQGNSA. The CDR3 totals 14 residues. With 1 base clipped from V and 8 bases from J, the junction kept 5 bases outside the gene matches. Here the CDR3 reads CASSLELAKDEQFF. CDR3 DNA sequence: TGTGCCAGCAGCTTAGAACTAGCGAAGGATGAGCAGTTCTTC.

Comments on this clonotype: This sequence may be a read error, since a much larger clone differs from it by one base. The chain employs TRBV28 and TRBJ2-2; no clear D. The CDR3 is made up of 12 amino acids. CDR1 MDHEN and CDR2 SYDVKM come from the germline V gene. CDR3 in DNA: TGTGCCAGCGACTCAAGCACCTGGGAGCTGTTTTTT. Protein sequence: CASDSSTWELFF.

This clonotype was counted many times. This chain uses TRBV7-9 with TRBJ1-2; 8 bases line up with TRBD1. The V gene end was trimmed by 0 bases and the J gene end by 4 bases; junction bases not matched to a gene: 1. Germline V CDR1 and CDR2: SEHNR, FQNEAQ (reference sequence). The CDR3 spans 14 residues. DNA of the CDR3: TGTGCCAGCAGCTTAGCTACAGGGGGCTATGGCTACACCTTC. Its translation: CASSLATGGYGYTF.

This clonotype was seen many times. The V call is TRBV11-3, the J call TRBJ2-3, with D perhaps being TRBD1 or TRBD2 (7 bases each). V lost 3 bases to trimming and J lost 4 bases, with 11 bases between them. This CDR3 is built from 14 residues. Germline-derived CDR1 and CDR2 are SGHNT and YENEEA. The CDR3, as DNA: TGTGCCAGCAGCTTGGGAGGGACAGCAGATACGCAGTATTTT. It translates to CASSLGGTADTQYF.

This clonotype appeared many times. This chain's CDR3 is CASSTLAGTDYEQYF. The DNA for the CDR3 is TGTGCCAGCAGCACCCTGGCCGGGACTGATTACGAGCAGTACTTC. The rearrangement uses TRBV11-2 and TRBJ2-7; D perhaps matches TRBD2 (6 bases). The CDR3 extends over 15 amino acids. Trimming removed 5 bases at V and 4 bases at J, with 18 bases between. Germline assignment: CDR1 SGHAT and CDR2 FQNNGV.

This clonotype was seen repeatedly, ten times or more. V gene TRBV7-2 combines with J gene TRBJ1-6; a possible D gene is TRBD1 (6 bases). Germline V CDR1 and CDR2: SGHTA, FQGNSA. CDR3 size: 16 residues. Trimming left V 5 bases short and J 9 bases short, with 20 bases between. As DNA, the CDR3 is TGTGCCAGCAGCCTACCTATAACCAGGGGCGGTTCACCCCTCCACTTT. Amino acids: CASSLPITRGGSPLHF.

This rearrangement joins TRBV10-2 to TRBJ2-1, with 9 positions matching TRBD2. This CDR3 has 16 residues. Germline V gene sequence: CDR1 WSHSY, CDR2 SAAADI. The junction had 15 bases not matched to a gene; V was cut back by 7 bases and J by 8 bases. DNA for the CDR3: TGCGCCAGCAAGGTGGGCGGGGGGGCTATGGGCGATGAGCAGTTCTTC. Translating it yields CASKVGGGAMGDEQFF.

In its sample, this clonotype was seen many times. This rearrangement joins TRBV5-1 to TRBJ2-3; tentatively, D is TRBD1 (7 bases). Trimming took 4 bases from V and 7 from J, leaving 10 bases between them. CDR1 SGHRS and CDR2 YFSETQ come from the germline V gene. This CDR3 contains 12 residues. DNA of the CDR3: TGCGCCAGCAGCGCGGGACAGAATACGCAGTATTTT. Translated, it gives CASSAGQNTQYF.

This clonotype was recorded at least ten times. The genes are TRBV4-1 and TRBJ1-1; D unclear. The CDR3 consists of 15 residues. Per germline, CDR1 MGHRA and CDR2 YSYEKL. Trimming left V 11 bases short and J 0 bases short, with 19 bases between. The CDR3 nucleotides are TGCGCCGTCCGCCCGGCAGACTATATGAACACTGAAGCTTTCTTT. Protein product: CAVRPADYMNTEAFF.

The table lists this clonotype with many counts. Written as DNA, the CDR3 is TGCGCCAGCAGCCAAGGACACTCTGGAAACACCATATATTTT. It specifies CASSQGHSGNTIYF. The J gene is TRBJ1-3, the V gene TRBV4-1; D is unclear. CDR3 size: 14 residues. V was shortened by 1 base and J by 0 bases, with 4 bases between the two germline ends. In germline, CDR1 is MGHRA, CDR2 YSYEKL.

This clonotype appeared many times. This chain uses TRBV5-1 with TRBJ2-7; TRBD2 might be the D (5 bases). V lost 4 bases, J lost 2 bases, and 16 bases lay in between. This CDR3 comprises 15 residues. Germline lookup yields CDR1 SGHRS and CDR2 YFSETQ. CDR3 loop: CASSPARASTYEQYF. The CDR3 region has the DNA TGCGCCAGCAGCCCGGCGAGGGCCTCAACCTACGAGCAGTACTTC.

The table lists this clonotype with many counts. V gene TRBV30 combines with J gene TRBJ2-1; either TRBD1 or TRBD2 may fit D (6 bases each). Trimming took 0 bases from V and 7 from J, leaving 16 bases between them. The V gene's germline CDR1 is GTSNPN and CDR2 SVGIG (reference sequence). The CDR3 runs 15 residues. CDR3 DNA: TGTGCCTGGAGTGTACCCGAGGGGGAGGTGAATGAGCAGTTCTTC. This translates into CAWSVPEGEVNEQFF.

This clonotype has just a few counts. The chain joins TRBV4-2 to TRBJ1-5; D not certain. V lost 5 bases to trimming and J lost 1 base, with 6 bases between them. The CDR3 extends over 13 amino acids. Germline loops: CDR1 LGHNA, CDR2 YNFKEQ. CDR3 DNA: TGTGCCAGCAGCAGGGCGAGCAATCAGCCCCAGCATTTT. It specifies CASSRASNQPQHF.

The chain is built from TRBV20-1 and TRBJ1-5; 9 positions agree with TRBD1. After removal of 1 base from V and 6 bases from J, the junction contained 1 base not matched to a gene. Germline CDR1 is DFQATT and CDR2 is SNEGSKA (reference sequence). This CDR3 region has 13 residues. The CDR3 sequence is CSARVGQGQPQHF. The CDR3, as DNA: TGCAGTGCTAGAGTGGGACAGGGTCAGCCCCAGCATTTT.